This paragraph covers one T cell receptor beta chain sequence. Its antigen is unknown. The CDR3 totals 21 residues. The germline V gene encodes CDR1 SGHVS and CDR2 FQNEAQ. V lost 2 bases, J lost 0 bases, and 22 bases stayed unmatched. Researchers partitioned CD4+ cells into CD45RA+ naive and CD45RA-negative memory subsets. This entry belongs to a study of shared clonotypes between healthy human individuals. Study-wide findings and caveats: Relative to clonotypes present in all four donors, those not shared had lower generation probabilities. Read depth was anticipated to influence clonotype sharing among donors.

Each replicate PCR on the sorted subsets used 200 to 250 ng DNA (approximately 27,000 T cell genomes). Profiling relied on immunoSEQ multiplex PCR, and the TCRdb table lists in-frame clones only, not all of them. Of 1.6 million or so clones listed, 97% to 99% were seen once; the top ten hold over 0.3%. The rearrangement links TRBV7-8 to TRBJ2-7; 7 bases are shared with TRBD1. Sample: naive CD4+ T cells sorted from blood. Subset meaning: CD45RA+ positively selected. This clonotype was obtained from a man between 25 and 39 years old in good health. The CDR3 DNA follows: TGTGCCAGCAGCTTATCCGCGCGGATTCGGACAGGTGTGGCGAGCTCCTACGAGCAGTACTTC. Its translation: CASSLSARIRTGVASSYEQYF.